These 18 T cell receptor beta chains came from one sample sequenced in a study of T cells in Graves' hyperthyroidism and ophthalmopathy. Using RNA transcripts as the source, TCR beta CDR3 regions were amplified. First-round RT-PCR with HTBI primers amplified the TCR CDR3 region. One entry per CDR3 protein, called by TCRdb with MiXCR from the multiplex PCR reads. The table has some 690,000 distinct CDR3 sequences, 17% seen once; the top ten hold around 16%. Sequencing was performed on blood. These receptors were obtained from a man aged 45 to 65 with Graves' hyperthyroidism.

This clonotype was recorded at least ten times. The CDR3: CASSLTSGQGDEKLFF. The DNA of the CDR3 is TGTGCCAGCAGTCTCACCTCGGGACAGGGGGATGAAAAACTGTTTTTT. The J gene is TRBJ1-4, the V gene TRBV12-3 or TRBV12-4, with 11 bases matching TRBD1. The V gene end was trimmed by 5 bases and the J gene end by 6 bases; junction bases not matched to a gene: 8. This CDR3 spans 16 amino acids.

This clonotype appeared many times. The chain couples TRBV28 to TRBJ2-7, with TRBD1 identical over 8 bases. Germline V gene data show CDR1 as MDHEN and CDR2 as SYDVKM. With 1 base clipped from V and 5 bases from J, the junction kept 7 bases outside the gene matches. CDR3 size: 15 residues. The CDR3 sequence: CASSLYTGGFDEQYF. DNA of the CDR3: TGTGCCAGCAGTTTATACACAGGGGGTTTTGACGAGCAGTACTTC.

This clonotype was picked up many times. The J gene is TRBJ2-3, the V gene TRBV3-1, with unresolved D. There are 15 residues in the CDR3. Germline CDR1 and CDR2: LGHDT and YNNKEL (reference sequence). V was pared by 3 bases and J by 0 bases, with 10 bases between. CDR3 protein: CASSQDPTSTDTQYF. The CDR3 DNA is TGTGCCAGCAGCCAGGACCCGACTAGCACAGATACGCAGTATTTT.

This clonotype has at least ten counts. J is TRBJ2-1 and V is TRBV28, with D hard to call. The CDR3 length is 13 residues. Germline CDR1 reads MDHEN; CDR2 reads SYDVKM. Deletions cut 3 bases from V and 9 bases from J, with 12 bases between. The CDR3 sequence: CASSFPVASEQFF. For the CDR3, the DNA is TGTGCCAGCAGTTTCCCGGTGGCGAGTGAGCAGTTCTTC.

The gene calls are TRBV7-8 and TRBJ1-5, with D maybe TRBD1 (6 bases). This CDR3 spans 17 amino acids. The germline V gene has CDR1 SGHVS and CDR2 FQNEAQ. The ends were cut back, 0 bases at V and 1 base at J, with 13 bases in the middle. The CDR3 loop reads CASSLARAGASNQPQHF. The CDR3 DNA follows: TGTGCCAGCAGCTTAGCCCGAGCAGGGGCGAGCAATCAGCCCCAGCATTTT. Looking up the rest from reference TRBV7-8 and TRBJ1-5 gives the full variable domain: GAGVSQSPRYKVAKRGQDVALRCDPISGHVSLFWYQQALGQGPEFLTYFQNEAQLDKSGLPSDRFFAERPEGSVSTLKIQRTQQEDSAVYLCASSLARAGASNQPQHFGDGTRLSIL.

This sequence joins TRBV6-1 and TRBJ2-3; 11 nucleotides agree with TRBD2. The V and J ends lost 5 bases and 4 bases, in that order; junction bases with no gene match: 5. CDR3 length: 15 amino acids. Germline CDR1 MNHNS, CDR2 SASEGT. CDR3 DNA: TGTGCCAGCAGTACCTTAGCGGGAGGGTCAGATACGCAGTATTTT. This encodes CASSTLAGGSDTQYF.

In this sample, this clonotype turned up many times. The rearrangement joins TRBV2 to TRBJ2-7; D remains unclear. The CDR3 has 16 residues. With 2 bases removed from V and 0 bases from J, the gap between germline ends came to 14 bases. The germline gives CDR1 SNHLY, CDR2 FYNNEI. The CDR3 region has the DNA TGTGCCAGCAGTGAAATAGTAAACACCCGCTCCTACGAGCAGTACTTC. This sequence encodes CASSEIVNTRSYEQYF.

A word on this clonotype: The DNA is omitted, as the CDR3 cannot be located on it reliably, and the CDR3 follows TCRdb's listing. This chain joins TRBV28 and TRBJ2-1; no check of the table's D call, TRBD1, against the DNA was made. Per germline, CDR1 MDHEN and CDR2 SYDVKM. Termini included, the CDR3 measures 12 amino acids. The CDR3 here is CASSLWGGGTFF.

In this sample, this clonotype turned up many times. One end of the junction is discordant with germline, which a read error may explain. The chain is built from TRBV12-3 or TRBV12-4 and TRBJ1-2, with D uncertain. The CDR3 totals 15 residues. CDR3 region: CASILYTTSNYGYTF. CDR3 DNA sequence: TGTGCCAGCATTTTATACACTACCTCTAACTATGGCTACACCTTC.

This clonotype occurred many times. The V gene is TRBV12-3 or TRBV12-4, the J gene TRBJ1-2; D gene uncertain. Trimming shortened V by 3 bases and J by 2 bases, and 10 bases separated the two germline ends. This CDR3 has 14 amino acids. CDR3 amino acids: CASSFGIGNYGYTF. The CDR3 DNA is TGTGCCAGCAGTTTCGGGATTGGCAACTATGGCTACACCTTC.

This clonotype was recorded many times. The chain has TRBV27 and TRBJ2-1; 8 bases agree with TRBD2. The CDR3 has 17 residues. Germline V CDR1 and CDR2: MNHEY, SMNVEV (reference sequence). The V gene end was trimmed by 7 bases and the J gene end by 4 bases; junction bases not matched to a gene: 15. CDR3 residues: CASTLGGSGRFYNEQFF. The CDR3 coding sequence is TGTGCCAGCACACTGGGGGGGAGCGGGAGATTTTACAATGAGCAGTTCTTC.

This clonotype appeared many times. The V and J genes are TRBV12-5 and TRBJ2-1; TRBD2 agrees at 12 bases. CDR1 is LGHNT, CDR2 FRNRAP, per germline. J gave up 8 bases and V 3 bases, and 11 bases lay outside the gene matches. This CDR3 has 17 amino acids. CDR3 sequence reads: CASGFSATSGRCDEQFF. The DNA for the CDR3 is TGTGCTAGTGGTTTCTCCGCGACTAGCGGGAGATGTGATGAGCAGTTCTTC.

There are a few counts of this clonotype. The J gene is TRBJ1-2, the V gene TRBV10-3; 11 bases are shared with TRBD1. Germline CDR1 reads ENHRY; CDR2 reads SYGVKD. This CDR3 region has 15 residues. The trim removed 10 bases at V and 8 bases at J, leaving 15 bases unmatched. CDR3 DNA sequence: TGTGCCAGCATATCTCTCGGACAGGGGGCAGTGGGCTACACCTTC. Translated: CASISLGQGAVGYTF.

This clonotype was counted a few times. The V gene is TRBV3-2, the J gene TRBJ2-3. TRBV3-2 is a pseudogene locus. The CDR3 is 14 residues long. The CDR3 coding sequence is TGTGCCAGCAGCGAAACAAGGGGCACAGATACGCAGTATTTT. Its translation is CASSETRGTDTQYF.

Ten or more counts support this clonotype. The rearrangement joins TRBV15 to TRBJ2-5; D remains unclear. Trimming took off 3 bases at V and 5 bases at J, with 13 bases between the two ends. The CDR3 consists of 14 residues. Per germline, CDR1 LNHNV and CDR2 YYDKDF (reference sequence). Written as DNA, the CDR3 is TGTGCCACCAGCAGGGGCTACTCCGAGGAGACCCAGTACTTC. Its translation is CATSRGYSEETQYF. Drawing the rest from reference TRBV15 and TRBJ2-5, the complete variable domain is DAMVIQNPRYQVTQFGKPVTLSCSQTLNHNVMYWYQQKSSQAPKLLFHYYDKDFNNEADTPDNFQSRRPNTSFCFLDIRSPGLGDTAMYLCATSRGYSEETQYFGPGTRLLVL.

This clonotype was observed many times. This rearrangement joins TRBV28 to TRBJ2-1; D tentatively reads TRBD1 or TRBD2 (6 bases each). Per germline, CDR1 MDHEN and CDR2 SYDVKM. The length of the CDR3 is 16 residues. Deletions cut 2 bases from V and 7 bases from J, with 18 bases between. CDR3 amino acids: CASSLLSGAEWNEQFF. The DNA for the CDR3 is TGTGCCAGCAGTTTACTATCGGGGGCCGAGTGGAATGAGCAGTTCTTC.

This clonotype showed up many times. The chain links TRBV27 to TRBJ1-1, with a weak D call TRBD1 (6 bases). V was trimmed by 5 bases and J by 1 base, leaving 11 bases between them. The CDR3 extends over 14 amino acids. The V gene's germline CDR1 is MNHEY and CDR2 SMNVEV (reference sequence). CDR3 DNA sequence: TGTGCCAGCAGTACCGAGGGGGGGAACACTGAAGCTTTCTTT. Translating gives CASSTEGGNTEAFF.

This clonotype was detected many times. V and J are TRBV11-2 and TRBJ2-1; 7 nucleotides match TRBD2. Germline V lookup: CDR1 SGHAT, CDR2 FQNNGV. The trim removed 5 bases at V and 6 bases at J, leaving 10 bases unmatched. The CDR3 consists of 15 residues. As DNA, the CDR3 is TGTGCCAGCAGCCACCCCGCGGGAGCGGGCAATGAGCAGTTCTTC. This gives the protein CASSHPAGAGNEQFF. The whole variable domain, remainder taken from reference TRBV11-2 and TRBJ2-1, is EAGVAQSPRYKIIEKRQSVAFWCNPISGHATLYWYQQILGQGPKLLIQFQNNGVVDDSQLPKDRFSAERLKGVDSTLKIQPAKLEDSAVYLCASSHPAGAGNEQFFGPGTRLTVL.